A single sample is the source of the 3 T cell receptor beta chains below, sequenced in a study of T cell clones after liver transplantation (dated by TCRdb to between 2018 and 2021). The library relied on the immunoSEQ multiplex PCR assay. In its TCRdb copy, this immuneACCESS table keeps in-frame sequences only and misses some clones. Where compared with another copy, unresolved V genes explain less than half of these, and the others have no known cause. The sample profile shows some 120,000 clones; just over 90% of them were found once. More than 0.8% of the sample goes to the ten largest clones. Material: CD4+ T cells from blood, obtained 12 months after liver transplant. These TCRs come from a human patient who received a liver transplant. The graft donor may be the source of some T cells after a transplant.

V is TRBV6-6 and J is TRBJ1-2, with 7 nucleotides matching TRBD1. V dropped 5 bases and J dropped 9; count of bases not matched to a gene: 9. Germline CDR1 reads MNHNY; CDR2 reads SVGAGI (reference sequence). The CDR3 is made up of 13 amino acids. DNA for the CDR3: TGTGCCAGCAGTCCTAACACAGGGGTGAGCTACACCTTC. This sequence encodes CASSPNTGVSYTF.

This clone appeared once. The V gene is TRBV11-3, the J gene TRBJ1-1; no reliable D call. Germline V lookup: CDR1 SGHNT, CDR2 YENEEA. Trimming stripped 1 base from V and 3 bases from J, with 12 bases between. The CDR3 length is 15 residues. The CDR3: CASSLGGGIYTEAFF. The CDR3 DNA reads as TGTGCCAGCAGCTTAGGAGGAGGCATTTACACTGAAGCTTTCTTT.

J is TRBJ2-6 and V is TRBV4-2; D is ambiguous. The CDR3 totals 16 residues. Germline V gives CDR1 LGHNA, CDR2 YNFKEQ. Trimming cost V 0 bases and J 0 bases, with 6 bases left between them. The CDR3: CASSQDANSGANVLTF. CDR3 in DNA: TGTGCCAGCAGCCAAGATGCCAACTCTGGGGCCAACGTCCTGACTTTC.